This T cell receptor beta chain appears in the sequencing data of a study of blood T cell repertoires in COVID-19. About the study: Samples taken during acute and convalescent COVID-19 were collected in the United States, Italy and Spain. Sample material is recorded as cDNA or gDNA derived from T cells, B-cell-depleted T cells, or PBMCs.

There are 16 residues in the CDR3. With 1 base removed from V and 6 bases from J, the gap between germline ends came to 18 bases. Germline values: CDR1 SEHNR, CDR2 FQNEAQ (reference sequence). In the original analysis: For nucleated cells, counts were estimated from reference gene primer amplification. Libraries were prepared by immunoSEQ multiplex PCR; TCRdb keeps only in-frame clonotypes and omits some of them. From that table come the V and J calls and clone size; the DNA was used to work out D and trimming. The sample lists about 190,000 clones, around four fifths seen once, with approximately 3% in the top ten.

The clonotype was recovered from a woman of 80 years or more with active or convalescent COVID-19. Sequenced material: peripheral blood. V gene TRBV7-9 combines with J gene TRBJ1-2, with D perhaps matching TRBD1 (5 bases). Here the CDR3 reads CASSLDLVLRADGYTF. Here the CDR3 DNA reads TGTGCCAGCAGCTTAGATCTGGTCCTCAGGGCGGATGGCTACACCTTC.